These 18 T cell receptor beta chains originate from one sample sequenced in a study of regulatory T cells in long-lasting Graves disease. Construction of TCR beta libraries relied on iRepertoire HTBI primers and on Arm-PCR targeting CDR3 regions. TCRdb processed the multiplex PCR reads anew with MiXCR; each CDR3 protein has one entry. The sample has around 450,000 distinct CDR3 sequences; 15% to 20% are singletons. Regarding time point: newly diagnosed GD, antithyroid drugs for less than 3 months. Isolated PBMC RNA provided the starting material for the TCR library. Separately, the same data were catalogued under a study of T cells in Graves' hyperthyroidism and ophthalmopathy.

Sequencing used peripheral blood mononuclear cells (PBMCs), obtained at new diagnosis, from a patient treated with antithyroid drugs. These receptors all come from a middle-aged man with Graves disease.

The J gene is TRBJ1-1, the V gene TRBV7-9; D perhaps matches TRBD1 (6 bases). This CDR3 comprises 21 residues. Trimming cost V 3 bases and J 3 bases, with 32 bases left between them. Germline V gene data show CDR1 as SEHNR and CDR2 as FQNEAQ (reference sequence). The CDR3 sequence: CASSLLLLRGRKYGADTEAFF. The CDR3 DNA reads TGTGCCAGCAGCTTGCTACTACTTCGGGGGCGCAAGTACGGAGCGGACACTGAAGCTTTCTTT.

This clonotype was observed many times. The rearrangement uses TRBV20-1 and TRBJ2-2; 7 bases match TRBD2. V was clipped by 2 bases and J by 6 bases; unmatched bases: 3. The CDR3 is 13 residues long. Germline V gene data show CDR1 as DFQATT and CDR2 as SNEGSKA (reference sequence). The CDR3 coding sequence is TGCAGTGCTAGACCGACTAGCCCCGGGGAGCTGTTTTTT. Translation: CSARPTSPGELFF.

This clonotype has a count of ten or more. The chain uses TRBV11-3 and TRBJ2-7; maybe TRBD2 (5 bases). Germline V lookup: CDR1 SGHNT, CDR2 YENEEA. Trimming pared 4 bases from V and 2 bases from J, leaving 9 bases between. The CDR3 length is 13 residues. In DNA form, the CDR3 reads TGTGCCAGCAGCTCGAGGGCCACCTACGAGCAGTACTTC. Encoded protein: CASSSRATYEQYF.

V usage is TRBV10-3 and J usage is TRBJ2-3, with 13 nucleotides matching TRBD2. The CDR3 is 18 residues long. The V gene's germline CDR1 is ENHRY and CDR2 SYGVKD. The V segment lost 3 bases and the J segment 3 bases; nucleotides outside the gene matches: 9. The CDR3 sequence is CAISEKGLAGRFTDTQYF. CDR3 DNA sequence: TGTGCCATCAGTGAAAAGGGACTAGCGGGACGGTTTACAGATACGCAGTATTTT.

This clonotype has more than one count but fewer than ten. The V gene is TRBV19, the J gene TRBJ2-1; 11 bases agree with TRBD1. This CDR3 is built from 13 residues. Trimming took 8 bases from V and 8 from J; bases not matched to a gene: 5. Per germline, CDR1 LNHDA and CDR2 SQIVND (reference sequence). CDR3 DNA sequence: TGTGCCAGTGAGGACAGGGGGCTGCATGAGCAGTTCTTC. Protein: CASEDRGLHEQFF.

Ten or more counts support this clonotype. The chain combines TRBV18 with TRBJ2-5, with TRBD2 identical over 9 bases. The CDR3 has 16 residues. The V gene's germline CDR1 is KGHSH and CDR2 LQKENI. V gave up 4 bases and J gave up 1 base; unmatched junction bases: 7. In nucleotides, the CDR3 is TGTGCCAGCTCACTGCTCGCTAGCGGGGTCCAAGAGACCCAGTACTTC. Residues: CASSLLASGVQETQYF.

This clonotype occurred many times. CDR3 coding DNA: TGTGCCTGCCGGGACAGGGGGCTGAGAGAGACCCAGTACTTC. Encoded protein: CACRDRGLRETQYF. The V call is TRBV30, the J call TRBJ2-5, with 12 bases fitting TRBD1. V lost 6 bases to trimming and J lost 4 bases; unmatched junction nucleotides: 6. Germline V lookup: CDR1 GTSNPN, CDR2 SVGIG (reference sequence). This CDR3 comprises 14 residues. Complete variable domain (other parts from reference TRBV30 and TRBJ2-5): SQTIHQWPATLVQPVGSPLSLECTVEGTSNPNLYWYRQAAGRGLQLLFYSVGIGQISSEVPQNLSASRPQDRQFILSSKKLLLSDSGFYLCACRDRGLRETQYFGPGTRLLVL.

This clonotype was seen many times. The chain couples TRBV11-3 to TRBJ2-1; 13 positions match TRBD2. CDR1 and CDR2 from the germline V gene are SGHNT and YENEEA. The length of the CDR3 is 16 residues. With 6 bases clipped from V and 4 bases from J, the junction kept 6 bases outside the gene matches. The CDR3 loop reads CASSSGLAGVYNEQFF. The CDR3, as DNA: TGTGCCAGCAGTTCTGGACTAGCGGGAGTTTACAATGAGCAGTTCTTC.

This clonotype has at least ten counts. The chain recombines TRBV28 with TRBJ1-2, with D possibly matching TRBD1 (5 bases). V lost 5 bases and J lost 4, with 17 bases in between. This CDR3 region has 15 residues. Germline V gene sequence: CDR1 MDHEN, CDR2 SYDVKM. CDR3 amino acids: CASSNLGPLGYGYTF. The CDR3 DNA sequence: TGTGCCAGCAGTAATCTGGGGCCCTTAGGCTATGGCTACACCTTC.

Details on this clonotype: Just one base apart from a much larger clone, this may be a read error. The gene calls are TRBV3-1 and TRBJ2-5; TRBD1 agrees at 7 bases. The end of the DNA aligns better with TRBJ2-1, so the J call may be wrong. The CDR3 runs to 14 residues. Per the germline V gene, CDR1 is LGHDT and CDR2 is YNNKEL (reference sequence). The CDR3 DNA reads TGTGCCAGCAGCCGACAGGGTTTGGGCTACGAGCAGTTCTTC. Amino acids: CASSRQGLGYEQFF.

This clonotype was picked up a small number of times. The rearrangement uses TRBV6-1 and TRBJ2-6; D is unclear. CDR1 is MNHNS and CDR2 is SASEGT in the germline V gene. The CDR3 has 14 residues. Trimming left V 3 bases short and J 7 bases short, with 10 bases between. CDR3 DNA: TGTGCCAGCAGTGACCCTCTAGGAGCCAACGTCCTGACTTTC. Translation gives CASSDPLGANVLTF.

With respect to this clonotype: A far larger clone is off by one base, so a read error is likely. The CDR3 DNA sequence: TGTGCCAGCAGTTACACGACTAGCGGGAGAGGCGAGCAGTGCTTC. Residues: CASSYTTSGRGEQCF. The V call is TRBV7-3, the J call TRBJ2-7, with TRBD2 matching over 12 bases. Germline V lookup: CDR1 SGHTA, CDR2 FQGTGA. This CDR3 has 15 amino acids.

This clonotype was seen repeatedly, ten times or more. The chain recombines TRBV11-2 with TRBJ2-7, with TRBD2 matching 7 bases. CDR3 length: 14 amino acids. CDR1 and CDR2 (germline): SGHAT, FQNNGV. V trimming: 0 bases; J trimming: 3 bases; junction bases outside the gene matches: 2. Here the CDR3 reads CASSLETSDYEQYF. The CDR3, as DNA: TGTGCCAGCAGCTTAGAAACTAGCGACTACGAGCAGTACTTC.

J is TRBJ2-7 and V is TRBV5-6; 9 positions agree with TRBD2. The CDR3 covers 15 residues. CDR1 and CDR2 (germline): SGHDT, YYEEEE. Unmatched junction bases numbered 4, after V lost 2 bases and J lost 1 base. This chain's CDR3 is CASSFRREGSYEQYF. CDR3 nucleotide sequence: TGTGCCAGCAGCTTTCGGCGGGAGGGGTCCTACGAGCAGTACTTC.

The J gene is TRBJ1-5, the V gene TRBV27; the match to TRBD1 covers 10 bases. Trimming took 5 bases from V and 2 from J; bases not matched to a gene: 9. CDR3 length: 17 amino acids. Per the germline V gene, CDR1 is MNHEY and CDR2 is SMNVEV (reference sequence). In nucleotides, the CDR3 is TGTGCCAGCAGTCCGACAGGGGGCGGTTTGGGCAATCAGCCCCAGCATTTT. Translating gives CASSPTGGGLGNQPQHF.

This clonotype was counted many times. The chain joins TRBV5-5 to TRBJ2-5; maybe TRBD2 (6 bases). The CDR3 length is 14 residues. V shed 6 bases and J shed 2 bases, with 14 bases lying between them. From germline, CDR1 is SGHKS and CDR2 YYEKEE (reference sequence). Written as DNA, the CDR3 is TGTGCCAGCATCTCACGGGCGGGACAAGAGACCCAGTACTTC. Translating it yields CASISRAGQETQYF.

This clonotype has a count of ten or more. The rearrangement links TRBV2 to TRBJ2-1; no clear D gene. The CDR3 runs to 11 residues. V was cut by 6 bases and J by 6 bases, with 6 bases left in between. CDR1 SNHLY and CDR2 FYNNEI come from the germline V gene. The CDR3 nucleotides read TGTGCCAGCAGGATCACCAATGAGCAGTTCTTC. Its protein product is CASRITNEQFF.

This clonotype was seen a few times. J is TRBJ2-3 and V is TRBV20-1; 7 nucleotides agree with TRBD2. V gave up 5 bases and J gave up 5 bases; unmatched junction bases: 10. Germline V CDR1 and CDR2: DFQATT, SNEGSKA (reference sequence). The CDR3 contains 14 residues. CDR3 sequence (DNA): TGCAGTGCTGTCAGGGCGGGAGAATTAGATACGCAGTATTTT. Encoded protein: CSAVRAGELDTQYF.